This T cell receptor beta chain was sequenced during a study of blood T cell repertoires in COVID-19 (TCRdb year 2020). Background for the entire study: The collaborator samples originated in the United States, Italy and Spain and spanned the acute and convalescent phases of COVID-19. The prospective study material was composed of cDNA or gDNA derived from T cells, B-cell-depleted T cells, or PBMCs. Deeply sampled blood TCRbeta repertoires from subjects exposed to, actively infected with, or recovered from COVID-19 were included in the dataset. A freely available public database, intended as a resource for researchers studying the immune response to SARS-CoV-2, is where the repertoires were released. The samples were drawn from the first 160 participants of the ongoing ImmuneRACE study and from some 1,300 subjects provided by 6 global collaborators. Sample metadata almost always included a de-identified subject ID, COVID-19 status, age in years and sex. Where available, HLA class I and class II types were obtained from metadata supplied by the sample provider rather than from assay-based typing.

Details on this clone: No cognate antigen has been identified for it. No base quality information exists; no much larger clone differs at one position.

The study at large found these results: How much clinical and demographic metadata was included differed by source and by participant, and the metadata was provided uncurated.

TCRbeta CDR3 regions were amplified from genomic DNA using the immunoSEQ Assay, a bias-controlled multiplex PCR. Processing in the source paper ran as follows. Nucleated cell counts per sample were estimated from amplification of reference gene primers within the assay. To quantify the absolute abundance of each unique TCRbeta CDR3 rearrangement, sequence reads were collapsed and filtered. Productive Simpson clonality was computed per sample as the square root of Simpson's diversity index over productive rearrangements. TCRdb obtained this table from immuneACCESS and retained in-frame rearrangements with V and J assigned. These tables miss some clones; where compared with another copy, unresolved V genes account for less than half of the shortfall, and the remainder is unexplained. V, J and clone size were drawn from that table, and D and trimming were deduced from the DNA. In all, the sample holds 300,000 to 400,000 clones, and more than 75% of those were seen once. The leading ten clones occupy more than 0.95% of the sample.

From the cysteine through the phenylalanine, the CDR3 covers 13 amino acids. Solely the CDR3 DNA is kept, with 39 bases framed from the first base. CDR1 and CDR2, per the germline V gene, are KGHSH and LQKENI. The junction shows trimming of 2 bases on V and 3 bases on J, plus 6 bases between the germline ends. In the prospective study, participants were roughly 18 to 89 years old, resided in around 25 geographic areas of the United States, and were enrolled through a virtual design. To assign participants to cohorts, the prospective study relied on clinical history that participants themselves reported in a screening survey and a study questionnaire. For ImmuneRACE Cohort 3, a participant was defined as recovered based on two consecutive negative NP/OP PCR tests, clearance by a healthcare professional, or resolution of symptoms. Mobile phlebotomists in the prospective study collected whole blood, serum and a nasopharyngeal or oropharyngeal swab from every participant. Prospective study participants could optionally give additional blood draws and questionnaires over an approximately two-month period. Before DNA extraction, blood samples from the prospective study were shipped at room temperature or frozen.

The sequence joins TRBV18 to TRBJ2-3; the D gene is not confidently resolved. Sequenced sample: PBMCs or T cells enriched from blood (not recorded which). This receptor was taken from a woman aged 18-30 years who had recovered from COVID-19. The nucleotides read TGTGCCAGCTCACCAGTCGGGACAGATACGCAGTATTTT. This translates into CASSPVGTDTQYF.